The rows below give T cell receptor beta chains drawn from one sample of a study of regulatory T cells in long-lasting Graves disease. TCRdb re-called the multiplex PCR reads through MiXCR, storing one row per CDR3 protein. The sample consists of 530,000 or so distinct CDR3 sequences, roughly 16% of them appearing once. These data were also reused for a study on T cells in Graves' hyperthyroidism and ophthalmopathy.

Here the sequenced sample was peripheral blood mononuclear cells (PBMCs), taken at new diagnosis, from a patient treated with antithyroid drugs. The receptors here all came from a man aged 18 to 35 with Graves disease. CDR3s include the opening cysteine and the closing phenylalanine or tryptophan. The D gene is left open where the match is weak. The size of a clone is reported for some rows only, either as once, few or many, or as a class for expanded clones.

few	.	TRBJ2-1	TRBV6-1	CASSQTLGGYNEQFF	TGTGCCAGCAGCCAGACACTAGGAGGTTACAATGAGCAGTTCTTC
.	TRBD2	TRBJ2-1	TRBV7-6	CASSLSREKGLVFDNEQFF	TGTGCCAGCAGCCTTAGTAGGGAAAAGGGACTAGTCTTTGACAATGAGCAGTTCTTC
.	.	TRBJ2-2	TRBV25-1	CASNTGLRELFF	TGTGCCAGCAACACAGGTTTGAGGGAGCTGTTTTTT
.	.	TRBJ1-6	TRBV2	CASSEEAGTLNSPLHF	TGTGCCAGCAGTGAAGAGGCCGGGACTCTGAATTCACCCCTCCACTTT
many	.	TRBJ2-3	TRBV5-1	CASSFHSDTDTQYF	TGCGCCAGCAGCTTTCACTCCGACACAGATACGCAGTATTTT
many	TRBD1	TRBJ2-5	TRBV11-1	CASSSTTGGRETQYF	TGTGCCAGCAGCTCGACGACAGGGGGTAGAGAGACCCAGTACTTC
many	.	TRBJ2-7	TRBV20-1	CSAPRAARRSSSYEQYF	TGCAGTGCCCCGAGGGCGGCTCGGAGATCATCATCCTACGAGCAGTACTTC
many	.	TRBJ1-1	TRBV30	CAWSVWTEAFF	TGTGCCTGGAGTGTGTGGACTGAAGCTTTCTTT
many	TRBD2	TRBJ2-1	TRBV7-2	CASLNRAGGPYNEQFF	TGTGCCAGCTTAAATCGAGCGGGAGGGCCTTACAATGAGCAGTTCTTC
many	TRBD2	TRBJ2-7	TRBV28	CASGTSGRGLNEQYF	TGTGCCAGCGGGACTAGCGGAAGAGGGCTCAACGAGCAGTACTTC
many	.	TRBJ1-5	TRBV12-3/TRBV12-4	CASSGHPNSNQPQHF	TGTGCCAGCAGTGGACACCCAAATAGCAATCAGCCCCAGCATTTT
many	.	TRBJ1-5	TRBV10-1	CASSSDGFGPNQPQHF	TGCGCCAGCAGCTCGGACGGATTCGGACCCAATCAGCCCCAGCATTTT
.	TRBD1	TRBJ2-2	TRBV9	CASSVAGQGADGELFF	TGTGCCAGCAGCGTAGCAGGACAGGGAGCGGACGGGGAGCTGTTTTTT
few	.	TRBJ2-2	TRBV27	CASSLALARDGELFF	TGTGCCAGCAGTTTAGCCCTAGCCCGGGACGGGGAGCTGTTTTTT
.	.	TRBJ2-7	TRBV6-1	CASSELTNFGYEQYF	TGTGCCAGCAGTGAATTGACAAATTTTGGGTACGAGCAGTACTTC
many	.	TRBJ1-4	TRBV27	CASSLLQGGEKLFF	TGTGCCAGCAGTTTACTACAGGGTGGAGAAAAACTGTTTTTT
many	TRBD1	TRBJ1-1	TRBV5-1	CASSSRDRGNMNTEAFF	TGCGCCAGCAGCTCCCGGGACAGGGGGAACATGAACACTGAAGCTTTCTTT
once	.	TRBJ2-7	TRBV4-1	CASSQVNQPYEQYF	TGCGCCAGCAGCCAAGTAAACCAACCCTACGAGCAGTACTTC
many	TRBD2	TRBJ2-7	TRBV27	CASSFRGGSSYEQYF	TGTGCCAGCAGTTTTCGGGGGGGAAGCTCCTACGAGCAGTACTTC
many	.	TRBJ2-3	TRBV6-1	CASTPPEGLNTDTQYF	TGTGCCAGCACCCCTCCCGAGGGTTTAAACACAGATACGCAGTATTTT
.	.	TRBJ2-3	TRBV12-3/TRBV12-4	CASSSLGESDTQYF	TGTGCCAGCAGCTCCCTAGGGGAGTCAGATACGCAGTATTTT
.	TRBD2	TRBJ2-1	TRBV9	CASSGGTRGYDEQFF	TGTGCCAGCAGCGGCGGGACTAGGGGTTACGATGAGCAGTTCTTC
many	TRBD2	TRBJ2-7	TRBV6-1	CAGGASGNTQYF	TGTGCCGGGGGGGCTAGCGGGAACACGCAGTACTTC
few	TRBD1	TRBJ2-3	TRBV30	CAGCRAGQGEDTQYF	TGTGCCGGGTGTCGGGCTGGACAGGGGGAGGATACGCAGTATTTT
.	TRBD2	TRBJ2-3	TRBV5-1	CTSSLGGTDTQYF	TGCACCAGCAGCTTGGGGGGGACAGATACGCAGTATTTT
many	.	TRBJ2-1	TRBV30	CAGGYNEQFF	TGTGCCGGGGGCTACAATGAGCAGTTCTTC
many	TRBD1	TRBJ2-3	TRBV5-1	CASSLAGGGGDTQYF	TGCGCCAGCAGCTTGGCAGGGGGCGGCGGAGATACGCAGTATTTT
many	TRBD1	TRBJ2-7	TRBV20-1	CSARGVETGPFYEQYF	TGCAGTGCTAGAGGAGTGGAGACAGGGCCGTTCTACGAGCAGTACTTC
many	.	TRBJ2-3	TRBV28	CASSLRFLSTDTQYF	TGTGCCAGCAGTCTGAGGTTCCTTAGCACAGATACGCAGTATTTT
few	TRBD1	TRBJ2-1	TRBV29-1	CSVEQATGVNEQFF	TGCAGCGTTGAACAAGCGACAGGGGTGAATGAGCAGTTCTTC
.	.	TRBJ1-3	TRBV18	CASSPTDRGNTIYF	TGTGCCAGCTCACCAACCGACAGAGGAAACACCATATATTTT
.	.	TRBJ2-3	TRBV2	CASSEGVVGLGRDTQYF	TGTGCCAGCAGTGAAGGGGTTGTAGGGCTGGGGCGAGATACGCAGTATTTT
.	.	TRBJ2-5	TRBV19	CASSIKLHETQYF	TGTGCCAGTAGTATAAAACTCCATGAGACCCAGTACTTC
.	TRBD2	TRBJ2-3	TRBV5-1	CASSKGTSGRTDTQYF	TGCGCCAGCAGCAAAGGGACTAGCGGACGCACAGATACGCAGTATTTT
.	.	TRBJ2-7	TRBV12-3/TRBV12-4	CASSFYRSEQYF	TGTGCCAGCAGTTTTTACCGATCCGAGCAGTACTTC
many	TRBD1	TRBJ2-5	TRBV20-1	CSARDLTGKTQYF	TGCAGTGCTAGAGATTTGACAGGGAAGACCCAGTACTTC
many	TRBD1	TRBJ1-2	TRBV6-1	CASSGLGTGGIHGYTF	TGTGCCAGCTCCGGTCTCGGGACAGGGGGCATCCATGGCTACACCTTC
.	TRBD1	TRBJ2-5	TRBV6-2/TRBV6-3	CAAGTGVAETQYF	TGTGCGGCCGGGACAGGGGTGGCAGAGACCCAGTACTTC
.	TRBD1	TRBJ1-5	TRBV3-1	CAGSQGTGPGGPQHF	TGTGCCGGCAGCCAAGGGACAGGGCCCGGGGGGCCCCAGCATTTT
.	TRBD1	TRBJ2-3	TRBV9	CASSATGMGDTQYF	TGTGCCAGCAGCGCGACAGGGATGGGAGATACGCAGTATTTT
.	.	TRBJ2-1	TRBV5-1	CASSLELGTSSWDEQFF	TGCGCCAGCAGCTTGGAACTAGGGACTTCCTCGTGGGATGAGCAGTTCTTC
many	.	TRBJ1-1	TRBV15	CATSNRLNTEAFF	TGTGCCACCAGCAACAGACTGAACACTGAAGCTTTCTTT
many	.	TRBJ2-7	TRBV27	CASRPPLSYEQYF	TGTGCCAGCAGGCCTCCCCTCTCCTACGAGCAGTACTTC
many	.	TRBJ2-1	TRBV5-1	CALTEGLDNEQFF	TGCGCCCTGACCGAGGGGCTCGACAATGAGCAGTTCTTC
many	.	TRBJ1-1	TRBV7-9	CASHSREPEAFF	TGTGCCAGTCATTCCCGGGAACCTGAAGCTTTCTTT
few	TRBD2	TRBJ2-1	TRBV20-1	CSARDRSGLAGGSYNEQFF	TGCAGTGCTAGAGATCGGTCGGGACTAGCGGGAGGGAGCTACAATGAGCAGTTCTTC
.	.	TRBJ1-3	TRBV3-1	CASSQEPGSLGNTIYF	TGTGCCAGCAGCCAAGAACCGGGATCACTTGGAAACACCATATATTTT
.	TRBD2	TRBJ2-1	TRBV20-1	CSARGTSFNNEQFF	TGCAGTGCTAGGGGGACTAGCTTTAACAATGAGCAGTTCTTC
many	.	TRBJ1-1	TRBV2	CASRGLSPKNTEAFF	TGTGCCAGCAGGGGACTCAGCCCAAAGAACACTGAAGCTTTCTTT
.	.	TRBJ2-1	TRBV4-2	CASSQAADEQFF	TGTGCCAGCAGCCAGGCCGCGGATGAGCAGTTCTTC
many	.	TRBJ1-1	TRBV25-1	CASSEWGGKPNTEAFF	TGTGCCAGCAGTGAATGGGGCGGGAAACCGAACACTGAAGCTTTCTTT
many	TRBD2	TRBJ2-7	TRBV20-1	CSARGEGLAGVGDEQYF	TGCAGTGCTAGAGGGGAGGGACTAGCGGGAGTAGGGGACGAGCAGTACTTC
many	TRBD2	TRBJ2-1	TRBV2	CASSKTSGRDEQFF	TGTGCCAGCAGCAAGACTAGCGGGAGAGATGAGCAGTTCTTC
many	.	TRBJ2-1	TRBV5-1	CASSPTGGRAYNEQFF	TGCGCCAGCAGCCCTACCGGGGGAAGGGCCTACAATGAGCAGTTCTTC
many	.	TRBJ1-1	TRBV29-1	CSVAREGTEAFF	TGCAGCGTTGCCAGGGAAGGCACTGAAGCTTTCTTT
.	TRBD2	TRBJ2-7	TRBV18	CASSPLAGGDGLEQYF	TGTGCCAGCTCACCACTAGCGGGAGGCGACGGATTGGAGCAGTACTTC